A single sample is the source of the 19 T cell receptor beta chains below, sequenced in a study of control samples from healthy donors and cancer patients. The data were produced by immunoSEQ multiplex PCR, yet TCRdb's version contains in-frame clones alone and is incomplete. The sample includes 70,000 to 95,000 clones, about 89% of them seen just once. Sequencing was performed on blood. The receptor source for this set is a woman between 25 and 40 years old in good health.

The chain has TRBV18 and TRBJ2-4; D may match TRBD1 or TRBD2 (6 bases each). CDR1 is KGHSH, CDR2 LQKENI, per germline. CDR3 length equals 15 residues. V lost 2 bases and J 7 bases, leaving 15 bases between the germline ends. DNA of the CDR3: TGTGCCAGCTCACCAGGGGGGCCGGCGGGGAACATTCAGTACTTC. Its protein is CASSPGGPAGNIQYF.

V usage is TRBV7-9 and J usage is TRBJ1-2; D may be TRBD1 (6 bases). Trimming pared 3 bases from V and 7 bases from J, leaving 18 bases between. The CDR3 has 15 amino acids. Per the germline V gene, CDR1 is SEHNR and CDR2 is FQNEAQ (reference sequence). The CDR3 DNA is TGTGCCAGCAGCTTTCGAGGACAGAGGGACTCTGGCTACACCTTC. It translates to CASSFRGQRDSGYTF.

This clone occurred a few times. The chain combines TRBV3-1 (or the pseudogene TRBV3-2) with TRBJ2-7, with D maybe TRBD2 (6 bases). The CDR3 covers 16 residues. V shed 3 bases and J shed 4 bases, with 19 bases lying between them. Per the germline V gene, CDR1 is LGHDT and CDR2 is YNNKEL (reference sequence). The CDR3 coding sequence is TGTGCCAGCAGCCAGCGCACCGGGACTCGGGGGTACGAGCAGTACTTC. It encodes CASSQRTGTRGYEQYF.

The CDR3 sequence is CASSVGTGQETQYF. The CDR3 DNA reads TGTGCCAGCAGCGTCGGGACAGGTCAAGAGACCCAGTACTTC. The genes are TRBV7-9 and TRBJ2-5, with TRBD1 identical over 8 bases. The CDR3 extends over 14 amino acids. V shed 5 bases, J shed 2 bases, and the junction held 4 bases outside the gene matches. In germline, CDR1 is SEHNR, CDR2 FQNEAQ (reference sequence).

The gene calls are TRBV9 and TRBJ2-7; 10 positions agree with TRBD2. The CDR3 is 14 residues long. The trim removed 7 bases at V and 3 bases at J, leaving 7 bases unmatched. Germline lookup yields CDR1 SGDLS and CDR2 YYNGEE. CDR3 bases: TGTGCCAGCGGGCCCGGGACTAGCGACTACGAGCAGTACTTC. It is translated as CASGPGTSDYEQYF.

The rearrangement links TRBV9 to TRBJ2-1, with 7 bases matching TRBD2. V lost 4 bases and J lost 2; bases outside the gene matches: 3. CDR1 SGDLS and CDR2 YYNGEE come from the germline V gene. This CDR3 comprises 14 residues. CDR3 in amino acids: CASSSGGPYNEQFF. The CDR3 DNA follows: TGTGCCAGCAGCTCGGGAGGACCCTACAATGAGCAGTTCTTC.

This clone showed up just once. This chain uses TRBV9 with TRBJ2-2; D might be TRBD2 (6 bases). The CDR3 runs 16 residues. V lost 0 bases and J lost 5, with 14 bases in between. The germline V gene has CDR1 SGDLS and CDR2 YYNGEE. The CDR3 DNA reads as TGTGCCAGCAGCGTAGTTCAAGCGGGTCCGACCGGGGAGCTGTTTTTT. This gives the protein CASSVVQAGPTGELFF.

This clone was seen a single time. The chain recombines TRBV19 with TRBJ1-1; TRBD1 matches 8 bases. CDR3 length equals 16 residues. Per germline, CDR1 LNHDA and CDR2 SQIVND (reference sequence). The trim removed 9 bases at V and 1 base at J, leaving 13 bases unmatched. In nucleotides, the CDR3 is TGTGCCAGGAGCTCCCAGGGGGCGCCGGGGAACACTGAAGCTTTCTTT. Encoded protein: CARSSQGAPGNTEAFF. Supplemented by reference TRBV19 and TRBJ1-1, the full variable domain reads DGGITQSPKYLFRKEGQNVTLSCEQNLNHDAMYWYRQDPGQGLRLIYYSQIVNDFQKGDIAEGYSVSREKKESFPLTVTSAQKNPTAFYLCARSSQGAPGNTEAFFGQGTRLTVV.

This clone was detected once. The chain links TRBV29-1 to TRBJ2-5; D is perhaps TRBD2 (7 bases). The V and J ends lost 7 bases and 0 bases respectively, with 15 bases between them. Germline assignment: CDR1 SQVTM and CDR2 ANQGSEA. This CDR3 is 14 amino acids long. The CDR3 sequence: CSARRGGNQETQYF. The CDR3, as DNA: TGCAGCGCACGGAGGGGGGGCAACCAAGAGACCCAGTACTTC.

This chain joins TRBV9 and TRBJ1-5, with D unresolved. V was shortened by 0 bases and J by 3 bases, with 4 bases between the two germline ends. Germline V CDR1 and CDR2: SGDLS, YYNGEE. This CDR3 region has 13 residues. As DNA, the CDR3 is TGTGCCAGCAGCGTAGAGGACAATCAGCCCCAGCATTTT. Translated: CASSVEDNQPQHF. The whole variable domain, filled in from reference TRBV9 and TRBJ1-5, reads DSGVTQTPKHLITATGQRVTLRCSPRSGDLSVYWYQQSLDQGLQFLIQYYNGEERAKGNILERFSAQQFPDLHSELNLSSLELGDSALYFCASSVEDNQPQHFGDGTRLSIL.

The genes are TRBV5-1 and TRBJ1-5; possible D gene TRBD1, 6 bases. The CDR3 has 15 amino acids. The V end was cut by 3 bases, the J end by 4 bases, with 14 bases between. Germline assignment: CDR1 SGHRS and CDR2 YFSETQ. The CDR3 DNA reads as TGCGCCAGCAGCTCGGACGGACAGCAGAATCAGCCCCAGCATTTT. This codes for CASSSDGQQNQPQHF.

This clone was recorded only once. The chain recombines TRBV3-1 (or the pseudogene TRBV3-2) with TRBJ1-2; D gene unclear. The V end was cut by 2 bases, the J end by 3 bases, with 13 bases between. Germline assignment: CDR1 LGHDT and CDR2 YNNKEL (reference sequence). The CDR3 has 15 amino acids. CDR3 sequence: CASSQRHDGHYGYTF. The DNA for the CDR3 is TGTGCCAGCAGCCAAAGGCACGACGGTCACTATGGCTACACCTTC.

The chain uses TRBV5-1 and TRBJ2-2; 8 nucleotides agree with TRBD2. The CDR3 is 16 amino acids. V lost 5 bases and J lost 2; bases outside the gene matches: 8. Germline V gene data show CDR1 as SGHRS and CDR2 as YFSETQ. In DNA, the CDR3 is TGCGCCAGCAGACCTACTCTAGCGGGTAACACCGGGGAGCTGTTTTTT. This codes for CASRPTLAGNTGELFF. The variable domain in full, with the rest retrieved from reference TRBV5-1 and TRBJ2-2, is KAGVTQTPRYLIKTRGQQVTLSCSPISGHRSVSWYQQTPGQGLQFLFEYFSETQRNKGNFPGRFSGRQFSNSRSEMNVSTLELGDSALYLCASRPTLAGNTGELFFGEGSRLTVL.

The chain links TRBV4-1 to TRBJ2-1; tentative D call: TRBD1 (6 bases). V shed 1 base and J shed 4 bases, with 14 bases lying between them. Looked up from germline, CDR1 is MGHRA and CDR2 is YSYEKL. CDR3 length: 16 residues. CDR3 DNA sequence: TGCGCCAGCAGCCAAGGTGGGGACATGGTTTACAATGAGCAGTTCTTC. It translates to CASSQGGDMVYNEQFF.

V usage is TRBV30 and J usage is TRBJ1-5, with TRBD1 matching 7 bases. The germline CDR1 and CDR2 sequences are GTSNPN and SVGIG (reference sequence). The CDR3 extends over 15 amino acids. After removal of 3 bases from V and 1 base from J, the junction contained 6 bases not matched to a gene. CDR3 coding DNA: TGTGCCTGGAGCACCGGGACAGCAAGCAATCAGCCCCAGCATTTT. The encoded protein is CAWSTGTASNQPQHF.

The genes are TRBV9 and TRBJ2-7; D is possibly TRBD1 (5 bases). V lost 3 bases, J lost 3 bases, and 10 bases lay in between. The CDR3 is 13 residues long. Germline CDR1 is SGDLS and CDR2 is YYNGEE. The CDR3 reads CASSAQGSYEQYF. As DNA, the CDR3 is TGTGCCAGCAGCGCGCAGGGTAGCTACGAGCAGTACTTC.

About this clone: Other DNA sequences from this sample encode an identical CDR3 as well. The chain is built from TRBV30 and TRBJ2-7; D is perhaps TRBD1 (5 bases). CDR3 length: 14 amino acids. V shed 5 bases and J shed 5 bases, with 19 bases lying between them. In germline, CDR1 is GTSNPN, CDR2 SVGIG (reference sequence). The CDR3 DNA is TGTGCCTGGGGGGCCGGAGCCGTCTCACACGAGCAGTACTTC. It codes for CAWGAGAVSHEQYF.

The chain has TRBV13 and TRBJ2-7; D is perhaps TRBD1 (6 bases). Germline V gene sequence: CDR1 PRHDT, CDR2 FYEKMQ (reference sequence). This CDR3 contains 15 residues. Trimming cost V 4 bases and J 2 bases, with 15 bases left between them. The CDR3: CASSSDGQRTYEQYF. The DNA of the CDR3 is TGTGCCAGCAGCTCCGACGGACAGAGAACCTACGAGCAGTACTTC.

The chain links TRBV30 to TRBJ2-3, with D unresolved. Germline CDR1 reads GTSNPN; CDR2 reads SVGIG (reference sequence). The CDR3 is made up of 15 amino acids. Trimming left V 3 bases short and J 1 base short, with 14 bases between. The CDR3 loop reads CAWRKMVGRTDTQYF. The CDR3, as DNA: TGTGCCTGGAGGAAGATGGTCGGGCGCACAGATACGCAGTATTTT.